This T cell receptor beta chain was captured in a study of blood T cell repertoires in COVID-19. Study as a whole: Nucleic acid was either cDNA or gDNA, and it came from T cells, B-cell-depleted T cells, or PBMCs.

The length of the CDR3 is 15 residues. The germline CDR1 and CDR2 sequences are KGHDR and SFDVKD. Deletions cut 6 bases from V and 1 base from J, with 12 bases between. The table came from immunoSEQ multiplex PCR; TCRdb's copy has only in-frame clones and leaves some out. The sample carries fewer than 90,000 clones, about 91% recorded once. The chain has TRBV24-1 and TRBJ1-5; D is possibly TRBD1 (6 bases). The origin of this receptor is a man aged 60 to 69 with acute or convalescent COVID-19. Sequenced input: peripheral blood. In DNA form, the CDR3 reads TGTGCCACCAGTAGTGGGGGCGGGAGCAATCAGCCCCAGCATTTT. It translates to CATSSGGGSNQPQHF.